Listed below are T cell receptor beta chains from one sample, sequenced in a study of shared clonotypes between healthy human individuals. Clones were read by immunoSEQ multiplex PCR, and TCRdb kept only the in-frame ones, dropping some. In the table there are some 2,500,000 clones, 90% to 95% of which are singletons. Sequenced sample: naive CD4+ T cells from PBMCs. All receptors derive from a young man in good health. Some clones in this sample may be carry-over from other donors' samples. Both conserved end residues are part of each CDR3. D genes are given only for firm matches. Clone size is stated in some rows and not others, as once, few, many or a class when expanded.

CDR3,DNA,V,D,J,size
CASSLNSGANVLTF,TGTGCCAGCAGCCTCAACTCTGGGGCCAACGTCCTGACTTTC,TRBV6-6,-,TRBJ2-6,-
CASSFSGRAPYEQYF,TGTGCCAGCAGCTTCAGCGGGAGGGCCCCCTACGAGCAGTACTTC,TRBV7-2,TRBD2,TRBJ2-7,-
CASSQPGQGGSYEQYF,TGCGCCAGCAGCCAACCCGGACAGGGTGGATCCTACGAGCAGTACTTC,TRBV4-1,TRBD1,TRBJ2-7,few
CASSSVLDEQFF,TGCGCCAGCAGCTCGGTTCTTGATGAGCAGTTCTTC,TRBV5-1,-,TRBJ2-1,-
CASSQEGVQPQHF,TGCGCCAGCAGCCAAGAGGGGGTTCAGCCCCAGCATTTT,TRBV4-1,-,TRBJ1-5,-
CASSKEPRLLAKNIQYF,TGTGCCAGCAGCAAAGAGCCGCGGTTGCTAGCCAAAAACATTCAGTACTTC,TRBV21-1,-,TRBJ2-4,-
CASSPQGPGIENIQYF,TGTGCCAGCTCACCACAGGGACCGGGAATAGAGAACATTCAGTACTTC,TRBV18,-,TRBJ2-4,-
CASSIGTGGTDTQYF,TGTGCCAGCAGCATCGGGACAGGGGGGACAGATACGCAGTATTTT,TRBV9,TRBD1,TRBJ2-3,-
CASSFPPNYGYTF,TGTGCCAGCAGCTTTCCCCCGAACTATGGCTACACCTTC,TRBV7-9,-,TRBJ1-2,-
CASSLGTLDLPYNEQFF,TGCGCCAGCAGCTTGGGGACCCTGGACTTGCCCTACAATGAGCAGTTCTTC,TRBV5-1,-,TRBJ2-1,-
CSVVGGLPYNEQFF,TGCAGCGTTGTAGGCGGACTACCATACAATGAGCAGTTCTTC,TRBV29-1,-,TRBJ2-1,-
CASSLRPGSRGGNEKLFF,TGTGCCAGCAGTTTACGACCGGGATCCCGCGGGGGAAATGAAAAACTGTTTTTT,TRBV27,-,TRBJ1-4,-
CASISNTPNEQFF,TGTGCCAGCATATCCAACACACCCAATGAGCAGTTCTTC,TRBV2,-,TRBJ2-1,once
CASAGQGLYQPQHF,TGTGCCAGCGCTGGACAGGGGCTATATCAGCCCCAGCATTTT,TRBV6-1,TRBD1,TRBJ1-5,-
CASSLTGTTYEQYF,TGTGCCAGCAGCCTGACAGGGACTACCTACGAGCAGTACTTC,TRBV5-6,-,TRBJ2-7,-
CASSGPATGLGEQYF,TGCGCCAGCAGCGGCCCAGCGACAGGGTTGGGCGAGCAGTACTTC,TRBV4-1,TRBD1,TRBJ2-7,-
CASSLRQYTEAFF,TGTGCCAGCAGTTTAAGACAGTACACTGAAGCTTTCTTT,TRBV28,-,TRBJ1-1,few
CASSVAGPPEAFF,TGTGCCAGCAGTGTAGCCGGGCCCCCTGAAGCTTTCTTT,TRBV2,-,TRBJ1-1,-
CASSFDITDTQYF,TGTGCCAGCAGCTTCGACATCACAGATACGCAGTATTTT,TRBV11-2,-,TRBJ2-3,-
CASSPRTVNYGYTF,TGTGCCAGCAGTCCCCGGACCGTGAACTATGGCTACACCTTC,TRBV6-1,-,TRBJ1-2,-
CSVQGSGFYEQYF,TGCAGCGTGCAGGGGTCCGGCTTCTACGAGCAGTACTTC,TRBV29-1,-,TRBJ2-7,once
CASSFEGTLYEQYF,TGCGCCAGCAGCTTCGAGGGGACACTCTACGAGCAGTACTTC,TRBV5-1,-,TRBJ2-7,once
CASSYNFKVRGEAFF,TGTGCCAGCAGTTACAACTTTAAAGTCAGGGGCGAAGCTTTCTTT,TRBV6-5,-,TRBJ1-1,-
CASTPGGGLAEETQYF,TGTGCCAGCACCCCCGGTGGGGGACTAGCGGAAGAGACCCAGTACTTC,TRBV28,TRBD2,TRBJ2-5,-
CASSLLGGGQETQYF,TGTGCCAGCAGCCTTCTGGGGGGAGGACAAGAGACCCAGTACTTC,TRBV11-2,-,TRBJ2-5,-
CASTDSRPYNEQFF,TGCGCCAGCACAGATTCCCGTCCCTACAATGAGCAGTTCTTC,TRBV5-1,-,TRBJ2-1,-
CASSLVGSYDEQFF,TGTGCCAGCAGCTTAGTGGGGTCTTACGATGAGCAGTTCTTC,TRBV7-9,-,TRBJ2-1,-